This T cell receptor beta chain comes out of a study of regulatory T cells in long-lasting Graves disease. Researchers made TCR beta libraries by using iRepertoire HTBI primers and running Arm-PCR on CDR3 regions. TCRdb reprocessed the multiplex PCR reads with MiXCR, giving one entry per CDR3 protein. The data show some 240,000 distinct CDR3 sequences, less than 20% seen once. The sample holds many counts of this clonotype. The trim removed 3 bases at V and 12 bases at J, leaving 12 bases unmatched. The CDR3 length is 15 residues. CDR1 LNHDA and CDR2 SQIVND come from the germline V gene (reference sequence). Time point indicated: newly diagnosed GD, antithyroid drugs for less than 3 months. Making the TCR library involved RNA that had been extracted from PBMCs. Tubes containing EDTA received 8.5 to 9 milliliters of drawn peripheral blood. These same records also appear under a second study, on T cells in Graves' hyperthyroidism and ophthalmopathy. As that report states: The authors deemed Graves' hyperthyroidism stable absent ophthalmopathy progression within 18 months. Carried out on the TCR CDR3, a first-round RT-PCR used the HTBI primer set. Prediction of ophthalmopathy progression came a median 6.5 months pre-onset.

The clonotype comes from a woman aged 25-40 years with Graves disease. V gene TRBV19 combines with J gene TRBJ2-1; 9 bases are shared with TRBD2. Specimen: peripheral blood mononuclear cells (PBMCs), collected at new diagnosis, from a patient treated with antithyroid drugs. The CDR3 protein is CASSIGREGLKRQFF. The CDR3 DNA follows: TGTGCCAGTAGTATTGGGCGGGAGGGCCTAAAGAGGCAGTTCTTC.